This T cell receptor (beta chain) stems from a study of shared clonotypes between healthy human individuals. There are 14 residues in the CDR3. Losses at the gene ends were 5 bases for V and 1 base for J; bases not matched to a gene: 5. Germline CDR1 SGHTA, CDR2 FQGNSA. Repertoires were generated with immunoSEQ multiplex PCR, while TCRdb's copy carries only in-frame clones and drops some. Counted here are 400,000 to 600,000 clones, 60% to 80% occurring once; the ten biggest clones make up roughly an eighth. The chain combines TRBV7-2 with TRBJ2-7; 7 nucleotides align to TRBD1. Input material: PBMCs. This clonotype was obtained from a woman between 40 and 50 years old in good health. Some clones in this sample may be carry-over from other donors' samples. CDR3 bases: TGTGCCAGCAGCGCGCGGACAGGTTCCTACGAGCAGTACTTC. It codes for CASSARTGSYEQYF.